This T cell receptor (beta chain) appears in the sequencing data of a study of T cell responses to AZD1222 COVID-19 vaccine. Findings of the study overall: No day 14 peak samples; only post-peak repertoires were characterized.

Method: immunoSEQ multiplex PCR; TCRdb's copy keeps in-frame clones and lacks some. The profile shows under 200,000 clones, more than 70% of them singletons. This clone has more than one count but fewer than ten. Its antigen remains unidentified. Trimming removed 3 bases at V and 3 bases at J, with 9 bases between. The CDR3 covers 14 residues. Germline-derived CDR1 and CDR2 are MNHEY and SVGEGT. Specimen: peripheral blood, collected on day 0 of AZD1222 vaccination. V gene TRBV6-2 or TRBV6-3 combines with J gene TRBJ2-1; D is unresolved. The clonotype was recovered from an adult in good health. CDR3 sequence: CASSYEGNYNEQFF. The CDR3 nucleotides are TGTGCCAGCAGTTATGAAGGGAACTACAATGAGCAGTTCTTC.